Given below is one T cell receptor beta chain in context. TCRdb's copy holds only in-frame clones and misses some; the assay was immunoSEQ multiplex PCR. The repertoire holds roughly 300,000 clones, with 80% to 95% as singletons. The CDR3 totals 15 residues. Germline trimming cut 5 bases from V and 0 bases from J; bases unmatched to any gene: 3. CDR1 is SEHNR, CDR2 FQNEAQ, per germline (reference sequence). This sample is part of a study of blood T cell repertoires in COVID-19. For the study at large: PBMCs, B-cell-depleted T cells, or T cells were the source of the cDNA or gDNA that made up the material.

Participants spanned ages roughly 18 to 95 years and resided in about two dozen US areas. Two consecutive negative NP/OP PCR tests, clearance, or resolved symptoms defined Cohort 3 recovery. This TCR was recovered from a woman in her 30s who had recovered from COVID-19. This rearrangement joins TRBV7-9 to TRBJ2-1; 8 positions agree with TRBD1. Input material: PBMCs or T cells enriched from blood (not recorded which). CDR3 sequence (DNA): TGTGCCAGCAGCCCACAGGGGGACTCCTACAATGAGCAGTTCTTC. Encoded protein: CASSPQGDSYNEQFF.